These T cell receptor beta chains were read from a single sample in a study of T cell responses to AZD1222 COVID-19 vaccine. Using immunoSEQ multiplex PCR, the repertoire was profiled, and TCRdb retains in-frame clones only, with some absent. Of some 140,000 clones listed, around 90% were seen once; the top ten hold 3.1%. This sample comprised peripheral blood, obtained on day 0 of AZD1222 vaccination. The receptors were sampled from an adult in good health. Both conserved end residues are part of each CDR3. The order of the fields is CDR3 protein, CDR3 DNA, clone size, D gene, J gene, V gene. The D gene is left open where the match is weak. The listing skips clone size in some rows; elsewhere it reads once, few, many or a size class.

CASSPRTGGGEQYF	TGTGCCAGTAGTCCGCGGACAGGGGGCGGCGAGCAGTACTTC	-	TRBD1	TRBJ2-7	TRBV19
CASSQEINQPQHF	TGTGCCAGCAGCCAGGAGATCAATCAGCCCCAGCATTTT	-	-	TRBJ1-5	TRBV7-8
CASSIYGGRNTGELFF	TGTGCCAGTAGTATATACGGGGGGCGAAACACCGGGGAGCTGTTTTTT	-	-	TRBJ2-2	TRBV19
CASSQVRGDFSGANVLTF	TGCGCCAGCAGCCAAGTTCGTGGCGATTTCTCTGGGGCCAACGTCCTGACTTTC	-	-	TRBJ2-6	TRBV4-1
CASSAAGREGTF	TGTGCCAGCAGTGCAGCGGGGAGAGAAGGCACCTTC	-	-	TRBJ1-2	TRBV2
CASSLETGGETDTQYF	TGTGCCAGCAGCTTGGAGACAGGCGGAGAAACAGATACGCAGTATTTT	-	-	TRBJ2-3	TRBV5-5
CASSEPAQRGGRETQYF	TGTGCCAGCAGTGAGCCGGCACAGCGGGGGGGCCGAGAGACCCAGTACTTC	few	TRBD2	TRBJ2-5	TRBV25-1
CASSGGTGNTIYF	TGTGCCAGCAGTGGCGGAACTGGAAACACCATATATTTT	-	-	TRBJ1-3	TRBV2
CASSIDPTGPTEAFF	TGTGCCAGTAGTATAGATCCGACAGGGCCCACTGAAGCTTTCTTT	-	TRBD1	TRBJ1-1	TRBV19
CASSQDLQAITQETQYF	TGTGCCAGCAGCCAAGATCTACAGGCTATCACACAAGAGACCCAGTACTTC	-	-	TRBJ2-5	TRBV3-1/TRBV3-2
CASSLAPLAGELFF	TGTGCCAGCAGCTTGGCCCCCCTAGCCGGGGAGCTGTTTTTT	-	-	TRBJ2-2	TRBV5-6
CASSTWTVSEAFF	TGTGCCAGTAGTACCTGGACAGTCTCTGAAGCTTTCTTT	-	-	TRBJ1-1	TRBV19
CASSSTGGPNSPLHF	TGTGCCAGCAGTTCGACCGGGGGCCCTAATTCACCCCTCCACTTT	-	-	TRBJ1-6	TRBV6-4
CASSLAGVTEAFF	TGTGCCAGCAGCTTAGCAGGTGTGACTGAAGCTTTCTTT	-	-	TRBJ1-1	TRBV7-2
CASSIPGQGAAGYTF	TGTGCCAGTAGTATACCGGGACAGGGGGCCGCCGGCTACACCTTC	-	TRBD1	TRBJ1-2	TRBV19
CASSPVIQRGPYEQYF	TGCGCCAGCAGCCCGGTTATCCAGCGGGGGCCGTACGAGCAGTACTTC	few	TRBD2	TRBJ2-7	TRBV4-1
CASSRTSGDNEQFF	TGCGCCAGCAGCAGGACTAGCGGGGACAATGAGCAGTTCTTC	-	TRBD2	TRBJ2-1	TRBV5-1
CASSLVYWDEQFF	TGTGCCAGCAGTTTAGTATATTGGGATGAGCAGTTCTTC	-	-	TRBJ2-1	TRBV27
CASSSQGGNNQPQHF	TGTGCCAGCAGCTCGCAGGGGGGCAACAATCAGCCCCAGCATTTT	-	TRBD1	TRBJ1-5	TRBV7-2
CASSPQGVLNEQFF	TGTGCCAGCTCACCTCAGGGGGTTCTCAATGAGCAGTTCTTC	-	TRBD1	TRBJ2-1	TRBV18
CASSVMGESYF	TGTGCCAGCAGTGTAATGGGGGAATCGTACTTC	once	-	TRBJ2-7	TRBV2
CASSVGASRETQYF	TGTGCCAGCAGCGTAGGGGCTAGCCGGGAGACCCAGTACTTC	-	-	TRBJ2-5	TRBV9
CASSLGEGLKQPQHF	TGTGCCAGCAGCTTAGGGGAGGGACTCAAGCAGCCCCAGCATTTT	once	-	TRBJ1-5	TRBV11-2
CATKTAAGGSYGYTF	TGTGCCACCAAGACGGCTGCGGGGGGCAGCTATGGCTACACCTTC	-	-	TRBJ1-2	TRBV6-5
CASSPSGTGRVEAFF	TGTGCCAGCAGTCCCTCCGGGACAGGGAGGGTTGAAGCTTTCTTT	-	TRBD1	TRBJ1-1	TRBV28
CASSLVASYEQYF	TGTGCCAGCAGCTTAGTCGCCAGCTACGAGCAGTACTTC	-	-	TRBJ2-7	TRBV7-8
CASSIDSEAFF	TGTGCCAGTAGTATAGACAGTGAAGCTTTCTTT	-	-	TRBJ1-1	TRBV19
CASSSGTGAGGSEAFF	TGCGCCAGCAGCTCCGGGACAGGGGCCGGGGGTTCTGAAGCTTTCTTT	-	TRBD1	TRBJ1-1	TRBV5-1
CASSFLGTGWNTEAFF	TGTGCCAGCAGCTTCCTCGGAACAGGATGGAACACTGAAGCTTTCTTT	-	-	TRBJ1-1	TRBV5-8
CASSEDWTGYNSPLHF	TGTGCCAGCAGTGAAGACTGGACAGGGTATAATTCACCCCTCCACTTT	-	TRBD1	TRBJ1-6	TRBV2
CATGEGLNTEAFF	TGTGCCACCGGAGAAGGACTCAACACTGAAGCTTTCTTT	-	-	TRBJ1-1	TRBV24-1
CASSLGNTIYF	TGTGCCAGCAGCTTAGGCAACACCATATATTTT	once	-	TRBJ1-3	TRBV13
CASSPLSATGELFF	TGTGCCAGCAGCCCCCTTTCGGCCACCGGGGAGCTGTTTTTT	-	-	TRBJ2-2	TRBV7-2
CASSFGGTGETQYF	TGTGCCAGCAGCTTCGGGGGGACGGGGGAGACCCAGTACTTC	-	TRBD2	TRBJ2-5	TRBV5-4
CASRIQGSYNSPLHF	TGTGCCAGCAGGATTCAGGGATCCTATAATTCACCCCTCCACTTT	few	-	TRBJ1-6	TRBV28
CASSEYGAFF	TGCGCCAGCAGTGAGTACGGGGCTTTCTTT	-	-	TRBJ1-1	TRBV10-1
CASSLRSGTGSEKLFF	TGCGCCAGCAGCTTGCGATCCGGGACAGGGAGTGAAAAACTGTTTTTT	-	TRBD1	TRBJ1-4	TRBV5-1
CASKMTAHAEAFF	TGTGCCAGCAAAATGACAGCCCACGCTGAAGCTTTCTTT	-	-	TRBJ1-1	TRBV6-5
CASSQGGRADTEAFF	TGTGCCAGCAGCCAAGGTGGGAGGGCGGACACTGAAGCTTTCTTT	-	-	TRBJ1-1	TRBV3-1/TRBV3-2
CASSGTSYSNQPQHF	TGTGCCAGCAGCGGGACATCATATAGCAATCAGCCCCAGCATTTT	-	-	TRBJ1-5	TRBV2
CASSQLGGPQHF	TGTGCCAGCAGTCAGCTGGGTGGGCCCCAGCATTTT	-	-	TRBJ1-5	TRBV5-6
CASSSDTLYGYTF	TGCGCCAGCAGTTCCGATACTCTCTATGGCTACACCTTC	-	-	TRBJ1-2	TRBV10-1
CASSLAVGVGLQYF	TGTGCCAGCAGCTTGGCCGTGGGAGTTGGTTTGCAGTACTTC	-	-	TRBJ2-7	TRBV5-4